This T cell receptor (beta chain) was retrieved from a study of CD4+ T cells in melanoma. The data were produced by immunoSEQ multiplex PCR, yet TCRdb's version contains in-frame clones alone and is incomplete. The data hold 110,000 to 150,000 clones, with over 90% observed a single time. Study observations and caveats: CD8+ T cell, macrophage and B cell function reportedly correlated with neoantigen-specific CD4+ T cells.

Concerning this clone: Its antigen remains unknown.

V lost 1 base, J lost 4 bases, and 8 bases lay in between. Germline V CDR1 and CDR2: SGHAT, FQNNGV. The CDR3 spans 14 residues. The TCR comes from a human donor with melanoma. This chain links TRBV11-2 with TRBJ1-3; D gene uncertain. The CDR3 region has the DNA TGTGCCAGCAGCTTAGTCCCGTTGGGAAACACCATATATTTT. Its translation is CASSLVPLGNTIYF. The full variable domain, completed using reference TRBV11-2 and TRBJ1-3, is EAGVAQSPRYKIIEKRQSVAFWCNPISGHATLYWYQQILGQGPKLLIQFQNNGVVDDSQLPKDRFSAERLKGVDSTLKIQPAKLEDSAVYLCASSLVPLGNTIYFGEGSWLTVV.